The 4 T cell receptor beta chains below come from one sample, sequenced in a study of control samples from healthy donors and cancer patients. Here immunoSEQ multiplex PCR was the method, and the copy in TCRdb shows in-frame clones only, minus some. There are about 160,000 clones in the sample; 80% to 95% occur only once, and about 5.8% lies in the top ten. Sequencing was carried out using blood. These receptors originate from a man younger than 35 in good health.

The chain couples TRBV7-2 to TRBJ1-2; D is undetermined. The germline V gene encodes CDR1 SGHTA and CDR2 FQGNSA. The germline V and J ends were trimmed by 4 bases and 4 bases, with 16 bases remaining between them. The CDR3 runs to 15 residues. The CDR3 DNA reads as TGTGCCAGCAGCTCACGACCTAAAACGGCCTATGGCTACACCTTC. Translation: CASSSRPKTAYGYTF.

The chain has TRBV6-5 and TRBJ2-7; 9 positions agree with TRBD2. The CDR3 is 14 amino acids. Trimming at V came to 6 bases and at J to 2 bases, leaving 5 bases not matched to a gene. Germline lookup yields CDR1 MNHEY and CDR2 SVGAGI. The CDR3 nucleotides are TGTGCCAGCAGGTCTAGCGGGGAGGCCTACGAGCAGTACTTC. Its translation: CASRSSGEAYEQYF.

This sequence joins TRBV6-5 and TRBJ1-1; D is unresolved. V was clipped by 5 bases and J by 1 base, with 11 bases between them. CDR3 size: 14 residues. Per germline, CDR1 MNHEY and CDR2 SVGAGI. CDR3 nucleotide sequence: TGTGCCAGCAGTATGAGCCGACCGAACACTGAAGCTTTCTTT. Protein product: CASSMSRPNTEAFF.

The chain couples TRBV19 to TRBJ1-5; no clear D. Germline lookup yields CDR1 LNHDA and CDR2 SQIVND (reference sequence). V lost 1 base to trimming and J lost 0 bases, with 7 bases between them. The CDR3 loop spans 15 amino acids. The CDR3 nucleotides are TGTGCCAGTAGTATAGTACACATTAGCAATCAGCCCCAGCATTTT. Its translation: CASSIVHISNQPQHF.